The present T cell receptor beta chain was sequenced within a study of CD8 T cells in Susac syndrome. CD8+ and CD4+ T cells from blood underwent TCR beta sequencing. The study used healthy donors as controls matched for age and sex. The CD8+ and CD4+ T cells were isolated magnetically using a negative isolation approach, whereas the TEMRA cells were enriched by FACS. RNA in amounts of about 0.5 to 1 ug was reverse transcribed with random hexamers. An immunoSEQ multiplex PCR generated amplified TCR beta CDR3 products spanning 54 Vbeta and 13 Jbeta. TCRdb reprocessed the immunoSEQ multiplex PCR reads via MiXCR and lists one record per CDR3 protein. The data contain 120,000 or so distinct CDR3 sequences, over 90% of them singletons. This TCR was sampled from a human donor in good health. Sequenced sample: CD4+ T cells from PBMCs.

CDR3 protein: CASSQERGPGELFF. CDR3 nucleotides: TGTGCCAGCAGCCAAGAAAGGGGTCCCGGGGAGCTGTTTTTT. The rearrangement links TRBV4-2 to TRBJ2-2, with D possibly TRBD1 on 5 matching bases. V lost 0 bases and J 6 bases, leaving 8 bases between the germline ends. Germline CDR1 is LGHNA and CDR2 is YNFKEQ. The length of the CDR3 is 14 residues.